The 30 T cell receptor beta chains below all came from one sample that was sequenced in a study of radiotherapy plus CTLA-4 blockade in lung cancer. Sequenced by immunoSEQ multiplex PCR; TCRdb stores in-frame clones only, minus some. The profile shows over 50,000 clones, more than 65% of them singletons. Specimen: peripheral blood, collected from a patient treated with radiotherapy plus ipilimumab. The source is a human donor with non-small cell lung cancer who had a partial response to radiotherapy plus ipilimumab.

In nucleotides, the CDR3 is TGCGCCAGCAGTGGTTACAAGGACACGGCGAATGAAAAACTGTTTTTT. It specifies CASSGYKDTANEKLFF. V gene TRBV23-1 combines with J gene TRBJ1-4; the D gene is possibly TRBD1 (5 bases). TRBV23-1 is filed as an ORF, its function uncertain. The CDR3 spans 16 residues. Trimming removed 5 bases from V and 5 bases from J, with 18 bases in between.

The CDR3 region has the DNA TGCAGCGTTGGGACAAATCAGCCCCAGCATTTT. It is translated as CSVGTNQPQHF. V is TRBV29-1 and J is TRBJ1-5, with D possibly being TRBD1 (5 bases). The V gene lost 4 bases and the J gene lost 4 bases, with 5 bases spanning the gap. This CDR3 is built from 11 residues. CDR1 is SQVTM and CDR2 is ANQGSEA in the germline V gene.

The J gene is TRBJ2-5, the V gene TRBV6-5; perhaps TRBD2 as D (5 bases). CDR1 is MNHEY and CDR2 is SVGAGI in the germline V gene. The CDR3 spans 14 residues. Trimming removed 2 bases at V and 5 bases at J, with 12 bases between. CDR3 nucleotides: TGTGCCAGCAGTTACCAGTCAGGCGGGGAGACCCAGTACTTC. It encodes CASSYQSGGETQYF.

The chain is built from TRBV5-1 and TRBJ2-7; D is perhaps TRBD2 (6 bases). The CDR3 contains 15 residues. Trimming shortened V by 0 bases and J by 1 base, and 11 bases separated the two germline ends. The germline V gene encodes CDR1 SGHRS and CDR2 YFSETQ. The CDR3: CASSLVGGLSYEQYF. CDR3 sequence (DNA): TGCGCCAGCAGCTTGGTGGGGGGTCTTTCCTACGAGCAGTACTTC.

The J gene is TRBJ2-7, the V gene TRBV11-1, with 9 positions matching TRBD1. V was clipped by 6 bases and J by 5 bases; unmatched bases: 8. Germline lookup yields CDR1 SGHAT and CDR2 FQDESV (reference sequence). This CDR3 has 14 residues. The CDR3 loop is CASSSGTGPHEQYF. DNA of the CDR3: TGTGCCAGCAGTTCCGGGACAGGGCCCCACGAGCAGTACTTC.

This clone was counted only a few times. The chain combines TRBV27 with TRBJ2-7, with 7 bases fitting TRBD1. The CDR3 extends over 13 amino acids. The germline V gene has CDR1 MNHEY and CDR2 SMNVEV (reference sequence). Trimming took 5 bases from V and 4 from J; bases not matched to a gene: 5. CDR3 loop: CASSPTGWYEQYF. CDR3 DNA sequence: TGTGCCAGCAGTCCGACAGGGTGGTACGAGCAGTACTTC.

This clone was counted once. The chain links TRBV5-1 to TRBJ2-2; perhaps TRBD1 as D (6 bases). Germline V gene lookup returns CDR1 SGHRS and CDR2 YFSETQ. This CDR3 is 13 amino acids long. V dropped 4 bases and J dropped 4 bases, with 8 bases sitting between them. This chain's CDR3 is CASSGQFTGELFF. DNA for the CDR3: TGCGCCAGCAGCGGACAGTTCACCGGGGAGCTGTTTTTT.

Here the CDR3 reads CASSDVRGDTQYF. The CDR3 region has the DNA TGTGCCAGCAGTGATGTAAGGGGGGATACGCAGTATTTT. The chain is built from TRBV6-1 and TRBJ2-3; D possibly corresponds to TRBD1 (6 bases). The V gene's germline CDR1 is MNHNS and CDR2 SASEGT. CDR3 length equals 13 residues. Trimming removed 3 bases at V and 6 bases at J, with 10 bases between.

The gene calls are TRBV28 and TRBJ1-1, with D perhaps matching TRBD1 (5 bases). The CDR3 runs 15 residues. Trimming left V 3 bases short and J 1 base short, with 12 bases between. The germline CDR1 and CDR2 sequences are MDHEN and SYDVKM. CDR3 amino acids: CASSLVGPTNTEAFF. CDR3 sequence (DNA): TGTGCCAGCAGTTTGGTGGGGCCGACGAACACTGAAGCTTTCTTT.

This clone was seen a handful of times. The chain employs TRBV6-1 and TRBJ1-1, with 8 bases lining up with TRBD1. V dropped 6 bases and J dropped 5; count of bases not matched to a gene: 11. Germline V lookup: CDR1 MNHNS, CDR2 SASEGT. The CDR3 spans 15 residues. CDR3 amino acids: CASRLHRGTGTEAFF. DNA of the CDR3: TGTGCCAGCAGGTTACACAGGGGGACGGGGACTGAAGCTTTCTTT.

The chain joins TRBV7-6 to TRBJ2-2; tentatively, D is TRBD2 (7 bases). The CDR3 runs to 16 residues. V lost 1 base and J lost 1, with 10 bases in between. Germline V CDR1 and CDR2: SGHVS, FNYEAQ. CDR3 residues: CASSLVGGLNTGELFF. CDR3 nucleotide sequence: TGTGCCAGCAGCTTAGTCGGGGGGCTGAACACCGGGGAGCTGTTTTTT.

V gene TRBV19 combines with J gene TRBJ1-1; 10 positions agree with TRBD1. Germline V gives CDR1 LNHDA, CDR2 SQIVND (reference sequence). J was trimmed by 5 bases and V by 6 bases; bases with no gene match: 6. This CDR3 has 14 amino acids. CDR3 coding DNA: TGTGCCAGTAGCCGGGACAGGGGATATACTGAAGCTTTCTTT. Translated, it gives CASSRDRGYTEAFF. Drawing the rest from reference TRBV19 and TRBJ1-1, the complete variable domain is DGGITQSPKYLFRKEGQNVTLSCEQNLNHDAMYWYRQDPGQGLRLIYYSQIVNDFQKGDIAEGYSVSREKKESFPLTVTSAQKNPTAFYLCASSRDRGYTEAFFGQGTRLTVV.

The count of this clone is one. This chain joins TRBV5-1 and TRBJ1-4, with D tentatively TRBD1 (5 bases). The CDR3 is 14 residues long. The germline gives CDR1 SGHRS, CDR2 YFSETQ. V lost 4 bases and J 8 bases, leaving 15 bases between the germline ends. The CDR3 is CASSHRGGREKLFF. CDR3 nucleotide sequence: TGCGCCAGCAGCCACCGGGGGGGAAGGGAAAAACTGTTTTTT.

The chain uses TRBV25-1 and TRBJ1-5; D is possibly TRBD1 (6 bases). In germline, CDR1 is MGHDK, CDR2 SYGVNS. The CDR3 length is 14 residues. V was pared by 5 bases and J by 1 base, with 9 bases between. CDR3 residues: CASSRQGSNQPQHF. The DNA for the CDR3 is TGTGCCAGCAGTCGGCAGGGGAGCAATCAGCCCCAGCATTTT.

The chain is built from TRBV4-1 and TRBJ1-6, with TRBD1 matching over 8 bases. CDR1 is MGHRA, CDR2 YSYEKL, per germline. V trimming: 5 bases; J trimming: 7 bases; junction bases outside the gene matches: 7. The CDR3 has 15 residues. CDR3 loop: CASSKPGQANSPLHF. The CDR3 DNA reads TGCGCCAGCAGCAAACCGGGACAGGCAAATTCACCCCTCCACTTT.

The gene calls are TRBV9 and TRBJ2-1, with 7 bases fitting TRBD2. Germline V gene sequence: CDR1 SGDLS, CDR2 YYNGEE. The CDR3 is made up of 14 amino acids. V lost 2 bases and J lost 6; bases outside the gene matches: 5. The CDR3 spells CASSVGLGFNEQFF. In DNA, the CDR3 is TGTGCCAGCAGCGTCGGACTAGGTTTCAATGAGCAGTTCTTC.

The J gene is TRBJ1-2, the V gene TRBV10-3; D possibly corresponds to TRBD1 (5 bases). V was pared by 3 bases and J by 3 bases, with 17 bases between. Germline-derived CDR1 and CDR2 are ENHRY and SYGVKD. This CDR3 has 16 amino acids. The CDR3 reads CAISDLGAAPYYGYTF. CDR3 DNA sequence: TGTGCCATCAGTGATCTTGGGGCTGCCCCCTACTATGGCTACACCTTC.

V gene TRBV16 combines with J gene TRBJ1-1; possible D gene TRBD1, 6 bases. Deletions cut 2 bases from V and 7 bases from J, with 17 bases between. The CDR3 has 15 residues. Germline assignment: CDR1 KGHSY and CDR2 FQNENV. CDR3 region: CASSQVQGRGSEAFF. CDR3 in DNA: TGTGCCAGCAGCCAAGTACAGGGAAGGGGTAGTGAAGCTTTCTTT.

The table lists this clone with a few counts. In the same sample, other DNA sequences code for this CDR3. The chain carries TRBV6-5 and TRBJ1-1; D is unresolved. Trimming took 6 bases from V and 5 from J, leaving 7 bases between them. The CDR3 sequence is 11 residues long. Germline CDR1 and CDR2: MNHEY and SVGAGI. CDR3 nucleotides: TGTGCCAGCAGCCCCGGGACTGAAGCTTTCTTT. This codes for CASSPGTEAFF.

V is TRBV30 and J is TRBJ1-5, with TRBD1 as a possible D gene (5 bases). CDR1 and CDR2 (germline): GTSNPN, SVGIG (reference sequence). The V end was cut by 5 bases, the J end by 2 bases, with 10 bases between. The CDR3 is 13 residues long. CDR3: CAWGQSGNQPQHF. CDR3 in DNA: TGTGCCTGGGGACAAAGTGGCAATCAGCCCCAGCATTTT.

The chain employs TRBV11-3 and TRBJ2-1; 13 positions match TRBD2. Germline V gene lookup returns CDR1 SGHNT and CDR2 YENEEA. Trimming cost V 5 bases and J 4 bases; bases outside gene matches: 5. This CDR3 is 16 amino acids long. The CDR3 loop reads CASSPRTSGGYNEQFF. The CDR3 coding sequence is TGTGCCAGCAGCCCGAGGACTAGCGGGGGTTACAATGAGCAGTTCTTC. The full variable domain, its missing parts supplied by reference TRBV11-3 and TRBJ2-1, is EAGVVQSPRYKIIEKKQPVAFWCNPISGHNTLYWYLQNLGQGPELLIRYENEEAVDDSQLPKDRFSAERLKGVDSTLKIQPAELGDSAVYLCASSPRTSGGYNEQFFGPGTRLTVL.

The chain employs TRBV7-3 and TRBJ2-7, with 11 bases lining up with TRBD2. The junction had 3 bases not matched to a gene; V was cut back by 5 bases and J by 0 bases. The CDR3 extends over 15 amino acids. Per germline, CDR1 SGHTA and CDR2 FQGTGA. The CDR3 here is CASSPTSGDSYEQYF. In nucleotides, the CDR3 is TGTGCCAGCAGCCCGACTAGCGGGGACTCCTACGAGCAGTACTTC.

This clone came up a few times. The chain has TRBV7-6 and TRBJ1-2, with D tentatively TRBD1 (6 bases). Looked up from germline, CDR1 is SGHVS and CDR2 is FNYEAQ. V lost 0 bases and J 0 bases, leaving 8 bases between the germline ends. The CDR3 extends over 15 amino acids. Here the CDR3 reads CASSLAGQANYGYTF. CDR3 in DNA: TGTGCCAGCAGCTTAGCGGGACAAGCTAACTATGGCTACACCTTC.

V and J are TRBV2 and TRBJ2-7; D might be TRBD1 (6 bases). V was trimmed by 5 bases and J by 4 bases, leaving 12 bases between them. The CDR3 runs 13 residues. CDR1 is SNHLY and CDR2 is FYNNEI in the germline V gene. DNA for the CDR3: TGTGCCAGCAGTTCACTGGGGGCGTACGAGCAGTACTTC. Protein: CASSSLGAYEQYF. The whole variable domain, remainder taken from reference TRBV2 and TRBJ2-7, is EPEVTQTPSHQVTQMGQEVILRCVPISNHLYFYWYRQILGQKVEFLVSFYNNEISEKSEIFDDQFSVERPDGSNFTLKIRSTKLEDSAMYFCASSSLGAYEQYFGPGTRLTVT.

The chain joins TRBV11-2 to TRBJ1-2; TRBD1 matches at 7 bases. Losses at the gene ends were 2 bases for V and 2 bases for J; bases not matched to a gene: 5. This CDR3 spans 15 amino acids. CDR1 is SGHAT and CDR2 is FQNNGV in the germline V gene. The CDR3 DNA sequence: TGTGCCAGCAGCTTATCGAGGGGGCGCAACTATGGCTACACCTTC. The encoded protein is CASSLSRGRNYGYTF. Drawing the rest from reference TRBV11-2 and TRBJ1-2, the complete variable domain is EAGVAQSPRYKIIEKRQSVAFWCNPISGHATLYWYQQILGQGPKLLIQFQNNGVVDDSQLPKDRFSAERLKGVDSTLKIQPAKLEDSAVYLCASSLSRGRNYGYTFGSGTRLTVV.

The rearrangement uses TRBV5-4 and TRBJ2-7; weak D call: TRBD2 (5 bases). The length of the CDR3 is 15 residues. Trimming left V 0 bases short and J 1 base short, with 11 bases between. Germline lookup yields CDR1 SGHNT and CDR2 YYREEE (reference sequence). The CDR3 spells CASSLAGRASYEQYF. CDR3 nucleotide sequence: TGTGCCAGCAGCTTGGCTGGGCGGGCGTCCTACGAGCAGTACTTC.

Regarding this clone: Other nucleotide sequences from this sample produce the same CDR3. This sequence joins TRBV9 and TRBJ1-1; D unresolved. CDR3 length: 13 residues. With 3 bases removed from V and 1 base from J, the gap between germline ends came to 7 bases. Germline-derived CDR1 and CDR2 are SGDLS and YYNGEE. In DNA form, the CDR3 reads TGTGCCAGCAGCGCACGACAGAACACTGAAGCTTTCTTT. Encoded protein: CASSARQNTEAFF. The full variable domain, with the rest looked up from reference TRBV9 and TRBJ1-1, is DSGVTQTPKHLITATGQRVTLRCSPRSGDLSVYWYQQSLDQGLQFLIQYYNGEERAKGNILERFSAQQFPDLHSELNLSSLELGDSALYFCASSARQNTEAFFGQGTRLTVV.

The V and J genes are TRBV5-5 and TRBJ2-7; D uncertain. Trimming removed 0 bases at V and 6 bases at J, with 7 bases between. The CDR3 consists of 12 residues. The germline V gene has CDR1 SGHKS and CDR2 YYEKEE (reference sequence). CDR3 sequence reads: CASSLAQREQYF. The CDR3 DNA reads as TGTGCCAGCAGCTTGGCCCAGCGCGAGCAGTACTTC.

J is TRBJ2-1 and V is TRBV9; 11 nucleotides align to TRBD2. With V trimmed by 3 bases and J by 2 bases, 4 bases remained unmatched. The CDR3 contains 16 residues. CDR1 is SGDLS, CDR2 YYNGEE, per germline. In DNA form, the CDR3 reads TGTGCCAGCAGCGCCCCTAGCGGGGGGCCCTACAATGAGCAGTTCTTC. Its translation: CASSAPSGGPYNEQFF.

The CDR3 sequence is CASSYQGNLYNSPLHF. The CDR3 DNA sequence: TGTGCCAGCAGTTACCAGGGAAACTTATATAATTCACCCCTCCACTTT. The rearrangement joins TRBV6-5 to TRBJ1-6; perhaps TRBD1 as D (5 bases). V lost 2 bases and J lost 4, with 12 bases in between. The CDR3 runs to 16 residues. CDR1 MNHEY and CDR2 SVGAGI come from the germline V gene.